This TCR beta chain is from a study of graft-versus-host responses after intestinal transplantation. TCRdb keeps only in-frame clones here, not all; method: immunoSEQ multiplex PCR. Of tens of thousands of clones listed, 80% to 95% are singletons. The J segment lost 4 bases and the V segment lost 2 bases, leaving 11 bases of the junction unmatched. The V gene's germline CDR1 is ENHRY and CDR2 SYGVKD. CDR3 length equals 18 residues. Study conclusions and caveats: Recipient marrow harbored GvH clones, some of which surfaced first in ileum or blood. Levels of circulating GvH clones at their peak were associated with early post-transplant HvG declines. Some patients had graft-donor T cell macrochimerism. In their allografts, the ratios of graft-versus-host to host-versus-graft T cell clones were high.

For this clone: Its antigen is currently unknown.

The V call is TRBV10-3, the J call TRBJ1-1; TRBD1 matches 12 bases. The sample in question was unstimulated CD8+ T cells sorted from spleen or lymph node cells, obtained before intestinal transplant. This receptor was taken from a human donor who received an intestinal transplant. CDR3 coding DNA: TGTGCCATCAGTGAGGAAGTTACCGGGACAGGGGGCATCACTGAAGCTTTCTTT. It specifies CAISEEVTGTGGITEAFF.